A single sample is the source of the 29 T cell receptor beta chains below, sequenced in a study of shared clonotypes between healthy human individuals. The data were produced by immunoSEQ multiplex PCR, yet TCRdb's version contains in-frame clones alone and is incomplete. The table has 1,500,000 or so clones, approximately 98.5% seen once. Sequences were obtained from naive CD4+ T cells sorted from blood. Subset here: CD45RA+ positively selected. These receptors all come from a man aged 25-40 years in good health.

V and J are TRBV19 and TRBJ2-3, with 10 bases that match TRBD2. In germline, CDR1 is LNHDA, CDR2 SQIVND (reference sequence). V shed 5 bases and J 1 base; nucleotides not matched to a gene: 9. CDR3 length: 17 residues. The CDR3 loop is CASSLLAGQSGTDTQYF. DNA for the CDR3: TGTGCCAGTAGTTTACTAGCGGGACAATCGGGCACAGATACGCAGTATTTT.

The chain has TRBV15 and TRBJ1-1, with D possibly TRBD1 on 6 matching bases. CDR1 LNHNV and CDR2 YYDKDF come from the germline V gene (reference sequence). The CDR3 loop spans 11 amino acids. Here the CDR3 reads CGTAMNTEAFF. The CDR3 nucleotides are TGTGGGACAGCCATGAACACTGAAGCTTTCTTT.

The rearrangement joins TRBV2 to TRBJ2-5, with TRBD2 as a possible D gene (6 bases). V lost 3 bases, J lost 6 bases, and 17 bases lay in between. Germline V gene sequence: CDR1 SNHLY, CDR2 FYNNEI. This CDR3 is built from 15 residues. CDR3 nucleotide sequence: TGTGCCAGCAGTGATCACGCGGGGCCGCGAAAGACCCAGTACTTC. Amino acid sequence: CASSDHAGPRKTQYF.

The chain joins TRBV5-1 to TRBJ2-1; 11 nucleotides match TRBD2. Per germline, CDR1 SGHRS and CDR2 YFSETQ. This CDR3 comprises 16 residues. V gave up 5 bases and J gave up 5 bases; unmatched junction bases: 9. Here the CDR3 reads CASRLRLAGINNEQFF. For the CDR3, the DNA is TGCGCCAGCAGGCTCAGACTAGCGGGAATAAACAATGAGCAGTTCTTC.

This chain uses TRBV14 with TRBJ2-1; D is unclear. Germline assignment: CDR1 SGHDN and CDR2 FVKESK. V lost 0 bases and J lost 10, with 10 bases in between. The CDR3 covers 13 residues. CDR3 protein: CASSQELRTEQFF. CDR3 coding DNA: TGTGCCAGCAGCCAAGAATTACGAACAGAGCAGTTCTTC.

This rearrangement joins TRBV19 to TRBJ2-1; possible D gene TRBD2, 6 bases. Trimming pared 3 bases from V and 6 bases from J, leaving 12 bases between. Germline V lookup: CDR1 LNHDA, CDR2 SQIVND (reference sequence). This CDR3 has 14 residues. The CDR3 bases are TGTGCCAGTAGTATCCCGGGAGCTCCCAATGAGCAGTTCTTC. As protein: CASSIPGAPNEQFF.

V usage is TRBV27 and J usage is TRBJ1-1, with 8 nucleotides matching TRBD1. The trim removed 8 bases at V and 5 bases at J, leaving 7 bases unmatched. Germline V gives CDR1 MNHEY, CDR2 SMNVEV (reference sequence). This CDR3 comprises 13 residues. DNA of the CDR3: TGTGCCAGCCATAGACAGGGGAGGACTGAAGCTTTCTTT. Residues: CASHRQGRTEAFF.

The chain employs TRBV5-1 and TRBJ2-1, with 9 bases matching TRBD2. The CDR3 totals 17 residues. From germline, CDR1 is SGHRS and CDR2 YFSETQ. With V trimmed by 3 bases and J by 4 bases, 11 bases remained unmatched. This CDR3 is CASSWGLAGPLYNEQFF. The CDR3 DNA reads TGCGCCAGCAGCTGGGGCCTAGCGGGACCCTTATACAATGAGCAGTTCTTC.

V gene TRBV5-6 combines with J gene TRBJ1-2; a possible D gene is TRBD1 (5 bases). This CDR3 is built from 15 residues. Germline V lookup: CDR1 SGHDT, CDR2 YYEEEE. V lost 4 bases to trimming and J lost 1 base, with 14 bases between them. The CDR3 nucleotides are TGTGCCAGCAGCAAGACAGCGTTCTATAACTATGGCTACACCTTC. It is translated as CASSKTAFYNYGYTF. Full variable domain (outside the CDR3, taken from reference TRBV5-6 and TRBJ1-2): DAGVTQSPTHLIKTRGQQVTLRCSPKSGHDTVSWYQQALGQGPQFIFQYYEEEERQRGNFPDRFSGHQFPNYSSELNVNALLLGDSALYLCASSKTAFYNYGYTFGSGTRLTVV.

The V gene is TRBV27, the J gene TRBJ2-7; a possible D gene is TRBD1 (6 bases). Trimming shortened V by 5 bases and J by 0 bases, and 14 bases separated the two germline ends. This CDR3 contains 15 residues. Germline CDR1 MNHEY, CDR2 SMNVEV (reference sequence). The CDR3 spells CASSRPDRISYEQYF. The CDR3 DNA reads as TGTGCCAGCAGTCGACCAGACAGGATCTCCTACGAGCAGTACTTC.

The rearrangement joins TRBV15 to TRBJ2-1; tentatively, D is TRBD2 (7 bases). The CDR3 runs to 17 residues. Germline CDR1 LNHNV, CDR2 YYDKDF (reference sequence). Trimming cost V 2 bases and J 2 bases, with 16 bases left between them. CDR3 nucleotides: TGTGCCACCAGCAGATCGGGGGGCGCGGAGACCTACAATGAGCAGTTCTTC. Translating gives CATSRSGGAETYNEQFF.

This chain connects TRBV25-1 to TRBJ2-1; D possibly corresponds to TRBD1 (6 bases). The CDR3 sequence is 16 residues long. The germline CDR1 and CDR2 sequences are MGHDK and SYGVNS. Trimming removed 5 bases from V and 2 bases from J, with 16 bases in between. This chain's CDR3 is CASSRGIGSPYNEQFF. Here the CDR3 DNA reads TGTGCCAGCAGTAGGGGGATTGGGAGCCCCTACAATGAGCAGTTCTTC.

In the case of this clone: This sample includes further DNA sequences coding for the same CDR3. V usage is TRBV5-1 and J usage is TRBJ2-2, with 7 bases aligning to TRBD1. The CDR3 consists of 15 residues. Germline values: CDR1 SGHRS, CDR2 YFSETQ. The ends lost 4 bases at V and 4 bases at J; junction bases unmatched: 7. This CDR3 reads CASSPDRVGTGELFF. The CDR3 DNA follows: TGCGCCAGCAGCCCCGACAGGGTAGGCACCGGGGAGCTGTTTTTT.

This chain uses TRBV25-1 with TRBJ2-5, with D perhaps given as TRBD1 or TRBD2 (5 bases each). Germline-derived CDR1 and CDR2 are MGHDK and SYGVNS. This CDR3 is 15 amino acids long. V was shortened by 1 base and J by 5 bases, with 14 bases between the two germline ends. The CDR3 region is CASSEWGTGWETQYF. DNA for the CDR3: TGTGCCAGCAGTGAATGGGGGACCGGGTGGGAGACCCAGTACTTC.

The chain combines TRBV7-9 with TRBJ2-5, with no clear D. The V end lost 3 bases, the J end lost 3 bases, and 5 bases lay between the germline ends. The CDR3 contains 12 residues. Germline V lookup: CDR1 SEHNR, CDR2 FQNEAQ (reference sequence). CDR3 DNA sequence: TGTGCCAGCAGCTTTGGGAAAGAGACCCAGTACTTC. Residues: CASSFGKETQYF. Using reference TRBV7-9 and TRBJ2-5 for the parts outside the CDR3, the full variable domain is DTGVSQNPRHKITKRGQNVTFRCDPISEHNRLYWYRQTLGQGPEFLTYFQNEAQLEKSRLLSDRFSAERPKGSFSTLEIQRTEQGDSAMYLCASSFGKETQYFGPGTRLLVL.

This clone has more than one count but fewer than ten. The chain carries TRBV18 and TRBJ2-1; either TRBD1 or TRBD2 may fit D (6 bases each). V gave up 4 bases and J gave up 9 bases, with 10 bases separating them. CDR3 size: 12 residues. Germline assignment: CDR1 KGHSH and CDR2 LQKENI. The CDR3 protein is CASSLGGGEQFF. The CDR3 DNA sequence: TGTGCCAGCTCACTCGGAGGGGGTGAGCAGTTCTTC.

For the CDR3, the DNA is TGTGCCAGCAGCGCAAGTAGGGGACCCCGGGTCAATGAGCAGTTCTTC. This codes for CASSASRGPRVNEQFF. The chain joins TRBV7-8 to TRBJ2-1; D is tentatively TRBD1 or TRBD2 (5 bases each). The CDR3 is 16 amino acids. Trimming pared 5 bases from V and 6 bases from J, leaving 20 bases between. Germline CDR1 is SGHVS and CDR2 is FQNEAQ.

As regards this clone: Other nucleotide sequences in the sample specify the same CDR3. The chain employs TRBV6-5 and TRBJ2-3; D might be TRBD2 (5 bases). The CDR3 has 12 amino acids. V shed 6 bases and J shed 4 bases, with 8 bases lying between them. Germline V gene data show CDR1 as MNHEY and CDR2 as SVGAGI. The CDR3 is CASSSLADTQYF. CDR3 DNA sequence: TGTGCCAGCAGCTCACTAGCAGATACGCAGTATTTT.

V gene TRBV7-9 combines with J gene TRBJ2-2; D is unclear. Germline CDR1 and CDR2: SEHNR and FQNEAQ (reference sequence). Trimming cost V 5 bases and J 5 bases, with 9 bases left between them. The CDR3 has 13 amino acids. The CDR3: CASSHVGTGELFF. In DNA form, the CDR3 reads TGTGCCAGCAGCCATGTCGGGACCGGGGAGCTGTTTTTT.

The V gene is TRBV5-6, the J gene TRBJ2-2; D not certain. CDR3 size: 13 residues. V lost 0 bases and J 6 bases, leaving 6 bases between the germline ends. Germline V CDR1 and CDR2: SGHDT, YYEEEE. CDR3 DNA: TGTGCCAGCAGCTTGGCGCGCGCCGGGGAGCTGTTTTTT. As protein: CASSLARAGELFF.

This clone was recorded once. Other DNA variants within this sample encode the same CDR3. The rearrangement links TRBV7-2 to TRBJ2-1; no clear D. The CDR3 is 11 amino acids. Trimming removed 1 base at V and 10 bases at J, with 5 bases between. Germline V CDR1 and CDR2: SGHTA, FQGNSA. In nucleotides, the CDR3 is TGTGCCAGCAGCTTAGTAGGGGAGCAGTTCTTC. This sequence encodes CASSLVGEQFF.

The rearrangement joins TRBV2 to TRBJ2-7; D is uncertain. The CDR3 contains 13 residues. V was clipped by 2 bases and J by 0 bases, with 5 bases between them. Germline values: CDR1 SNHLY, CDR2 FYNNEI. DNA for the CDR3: TGTGCCAGCAGTGAATTCCTCTCCTACGAGCAGTACTTC. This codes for CASSEFLSYEQYF.

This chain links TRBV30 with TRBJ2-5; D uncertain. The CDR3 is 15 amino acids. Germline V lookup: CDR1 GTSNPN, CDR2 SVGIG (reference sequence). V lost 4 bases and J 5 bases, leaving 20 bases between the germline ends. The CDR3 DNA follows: TGTGCCTGGATGAGGACGATCACCCGACGGGAGACCCAGTACTTC. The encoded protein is CAWMRTITRRETQYF.

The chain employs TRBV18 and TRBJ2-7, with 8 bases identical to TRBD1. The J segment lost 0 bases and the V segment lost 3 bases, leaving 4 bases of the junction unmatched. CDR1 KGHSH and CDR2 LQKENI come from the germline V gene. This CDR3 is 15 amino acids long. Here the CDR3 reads CASSPRGQGSYEQYF. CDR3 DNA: TGTGCCAGCTCACCTAGAGGACAGGGCTCCTACGAGCAGTACTTC.

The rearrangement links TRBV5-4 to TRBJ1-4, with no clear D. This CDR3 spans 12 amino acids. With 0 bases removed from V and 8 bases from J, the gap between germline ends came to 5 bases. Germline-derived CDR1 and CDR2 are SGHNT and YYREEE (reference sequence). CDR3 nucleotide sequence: TGTGCCAGCAGCTTGGCTGGAGAAAAACTGTTTTTT. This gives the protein CASSLAGEKLFF.

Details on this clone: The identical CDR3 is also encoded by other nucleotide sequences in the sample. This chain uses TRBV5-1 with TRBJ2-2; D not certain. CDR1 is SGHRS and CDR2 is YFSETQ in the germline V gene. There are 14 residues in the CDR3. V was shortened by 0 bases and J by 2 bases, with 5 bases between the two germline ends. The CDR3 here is CASSLASNTGELFF. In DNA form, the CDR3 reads TGCGCCAGCAGCTTGGCGTCCAACACCGGGGAGCTGTTTTTT.

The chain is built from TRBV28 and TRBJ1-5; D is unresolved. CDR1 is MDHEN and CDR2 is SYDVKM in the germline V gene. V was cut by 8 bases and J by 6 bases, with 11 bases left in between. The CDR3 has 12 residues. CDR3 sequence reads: CASGPSGQPQHF. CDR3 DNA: TGTGCCAGCGGACCATCAGGTCAGCCCCAGCATTTT.

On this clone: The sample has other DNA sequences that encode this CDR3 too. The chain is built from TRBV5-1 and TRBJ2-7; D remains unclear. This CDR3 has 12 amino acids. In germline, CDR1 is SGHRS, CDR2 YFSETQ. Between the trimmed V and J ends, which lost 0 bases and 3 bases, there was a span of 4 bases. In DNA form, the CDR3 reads TGCGCCAGCAGCTTGGGTGGCTACGAGCAGTACTTC. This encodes CASSLGGYEQYF.

The CDR3, as DNA: TGTGCCTCAAAGCTTGAGATTGGCGAAGGGGGCTCCTACGAGCAGTACTTC. This gives the protein CASKLEIGEGGSYEQYF. The chain couples TRBV5-3 to TRBJ2-7; maybe TRBD1 (6 bases). TRBV5-3 is designated an ORF whose function remains uncertain. The CDR3 has 17 amino acids. V was clipped by 10 bases and J by 0 bases, with 26 bases between them.